This T cell receptor beta chain appears in the sequencing data of a study of blood T cell repertoires in COVID-19. Study-level background: Acute and convalescent COVID-19 specimens originated in the United States, Italy and Spain.

This table comes from immunoSEQ multiplex PCR, and its TCRdb copy is limited to in-frame clones, with some not included. The sample has a few hundred thousand clones; roughly 87% are singletons. The V gene lost 6 bases and the J gene lost 4 bases, with 13 bases spanning the gap. The CDR3 spans 14 residues. Germline V CDR1 and CDR2: SNHLY, FYNNEI. Everyone who took part was roughly 18 to 90 years old, and they came from about two dozen US areas. For recovered donors of Cohort 3, there were two negative PCRs, clearance, or symptom resolution. The chain couples TRBV2 to TRBJ1-3; D is uncertain. The sequence was collected from a woman in her 30s who had recovered from COVID-19. Material for sequencing was PBMCs or T cells enriched from blood (not recorded which). CDR3 coding DNA: TGTGCCAGCAGCGTTCAGGTATTCGGAAACACCATATATTTT. This translates into CASSVQVFGNTIYF.